This T cell receptor beta chain originates from a study of T-cell reconstitution after alpha-beta-depleted transplantation in children. The length of the CDR3 is 15 residues. The germline gives CDR1 SGHRS, CDR2 YFSETQ. Trimming removed 4 bases at V and 2 bases at J, with 16 bases between. This clonotype came up many times. Construction of the TCRbeta library involved unique molecular identifiers. Each CDR3 protein gets one entry after TCRdb re-called the PCR reads with MiXCR. The sample yields approximately 350,000 distinct CDR3 sequences, about a tenth seen once. Material: PBMCs from the stem cell graft donor, obtained from the stem cell graft. The gene calls are TRBV5-1 and TRBJ2-7, with a possible D match to TRBD1 (6 bases). The sequence derives from a human donor who donated a stem cell graft to a child with acute lymphoblastic leukemia. The DNA for the CDR3 is TGCGCCAGCAGCCCCGTGGTGACAGGAGCCTACGAGCAGTACTTC. Translating gives CASSPVVTGAYEQYF.